This T cell receptor (beta chain) was sequenced for a study of regulatory T cells in long-lasting Graves disease. This clonotype was recorded a few times. No antigen is known for it. This CDR3 comprises 14 residues. V was shortened by 0 bases and J by 1 base, with 6 bases between the two germline ends. Germline CDR1 WNHNN, CDR2 SYGVQD (reference sequence). Time point in this sample: newly diagnosed GD, antithyroid drugs for less than 3 months. Generation of the TCR library employed RNA extracted from PBMCs. Investigators prepared the TCR beta libraries by applying iRepertoire HTBI primers and Arm-PCR of CDR3 regions. One entry per CDR3 protein, called by TCRdb with MiXCR from the multiplex PCR reads. This table has about 460,000 distinct CDR3 sequences, less than 15% appearing once. Study observations and caveats: Reduced TCR diversity was observed in persistent Graves' patients versus newly diagnosed patients. Relative to new patients (approximately 1,000), persistent patients exhibited greater sharing of public clonotypes (around 3,000).

Separately, the same data were catalogued under a study of T cells in Graves' hyperthyroidism and ophthalmopathy. As reported in that work: With the HTBI primer set, the TCR CDR3 went through a first round of RT-PCR.

This receptor was taken from a woman between 50 and 59 years old with Graves disease. The chain combines TRBV10-1 with TRBJ2-5; no reliable D call. Sequenced material: peripheral blood mononuclear cells (PBMCs), taken at new diagnosis, from a patient treated with antithyroid drugs. CDR3 in DNA: TGCGCCAGCAGTGAGTCGATCGCCCAAGAGACCCAGTACTTC. Protein: CASSESIAQETQYF.